This T cell receptor (beta chain) was captured by sequencing in a study of blood T cell repertoires in COVID-19. Study-wide context: Acute and convalescent COVID-19 samples came from the United States, Italy and Spain. T cells, B-cell-depleted T cells, or PBMCs supplied cDNA or gDNA.

Original processing notes: The authors estimated nucleated cell counts from reference gene primer amplification. Clones were sequenced by immunoSEQ multiplex PCR, and TCRdb holds only the in-frame ones, with some missing. V and J calls and clone size are copied from that table; D and trimming were computed from the DNA. The table has a few hundred thousand clones, about 78% seen once; the top ten hold over 7%. Unmatched junction bases numbered 6, after V lost 5 bases and J lost 2 bases. This CDR3 has 15 residues. Per the germline V gene, CDR1 is SEHNR and CDR2 is FQNEAQ (reference sequence). This clone was recorded once.

This sequence joins TRBV7-9 and TRBJ2-5; TRBD2 agrees at 9 bases. Source material: peripheral blood. This receptor was identified in a woman in her 70s with acute or convalescent COVID-19. CDR3 residues: CASSPGLALQETQYF. The CDR3 region has the DNA TGTGCCAGCAGCCCCGGACTAGCGTTACAAGAGACCCAGTACTTC.